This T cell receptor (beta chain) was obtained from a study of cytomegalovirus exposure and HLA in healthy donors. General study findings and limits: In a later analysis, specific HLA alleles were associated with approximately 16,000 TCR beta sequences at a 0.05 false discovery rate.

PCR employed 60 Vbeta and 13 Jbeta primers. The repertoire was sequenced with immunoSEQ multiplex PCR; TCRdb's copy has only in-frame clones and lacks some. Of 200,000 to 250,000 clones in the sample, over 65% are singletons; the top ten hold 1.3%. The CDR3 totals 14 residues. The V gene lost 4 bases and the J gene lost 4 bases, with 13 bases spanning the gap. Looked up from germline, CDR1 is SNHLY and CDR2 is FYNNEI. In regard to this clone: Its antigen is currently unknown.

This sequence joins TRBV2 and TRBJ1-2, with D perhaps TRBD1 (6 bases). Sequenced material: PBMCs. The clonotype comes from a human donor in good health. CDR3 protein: CASSAARTAYGYTF. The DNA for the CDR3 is TGTGCCAGCAGTGCGGCCCGGACAGCCTATGGCTACACCTTC.